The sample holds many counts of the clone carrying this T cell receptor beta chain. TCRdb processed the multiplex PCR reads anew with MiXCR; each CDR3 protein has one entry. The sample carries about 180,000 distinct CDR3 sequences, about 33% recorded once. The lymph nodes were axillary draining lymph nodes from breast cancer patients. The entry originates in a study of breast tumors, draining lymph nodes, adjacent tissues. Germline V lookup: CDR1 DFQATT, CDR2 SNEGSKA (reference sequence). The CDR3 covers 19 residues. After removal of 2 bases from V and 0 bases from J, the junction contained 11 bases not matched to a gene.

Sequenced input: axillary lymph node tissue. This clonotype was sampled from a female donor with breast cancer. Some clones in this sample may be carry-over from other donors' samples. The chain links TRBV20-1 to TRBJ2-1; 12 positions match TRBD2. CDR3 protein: CSARPTSGGLRGSYNEQFF. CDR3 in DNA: TGCAGTGCTAGACCTACTAGCGGGGGGCTCCGAGGCTCCTACAATGAGCAGTTCTTC.